This is a list of T cell receptor beta chains from one sample in a study of T cell repertoires in cytomegalovirus infection. TCRdb redid the calling of the reads with MiXCR, one entry per CDR3 protein. The table lists roughly 280,000 distinct CDR3 sequences, approximately 15% of them singletons, with 8.8% in the top ten. The sequencing sample was made of PBMCs. The receptors come from a human donor in good health (CMV status not recorded). Some clones in this sample may be carry-over from other donors' samples. Both conserved end residues are trimmed from each CDR3. The size field is filled for only some rows; it gives once, few, many or a size class.

J gene,V gene,clone size,CDR3 protein
TRBJ2-1,TRBV20-1,few,SARVRGSNEQF
TRBJ2-2,TRBV5-1,few,ASSPRGGGNAGELF
TRBJ1-2,TRBV10-3,many,AINPNRVMGSNYGYT
TRBJ2-5,TRBV2,-,ASKGTEQETQY
TRBJ2-5,TRBV6-6,-,ASSYSSGALGSQY
TRBJ2-5,TRBV7-2,many,ASCGVAVQETQY
TRBJ2-1,TRBV20-1,-,SAMLIAASYNEQF
TRBJ1-5,TRBV7-8,many,ASSSGKSNQPQH
TRBJ1-5,TRBV2,few,ASSEQGFTNQPQH
TRBJ2-7,TRBV7-6,many,ASSFGTRTLSYEQY
TRBJ2-7,TRBV12-3/TRBV12-4,-,ASRDRAYEQN
TRBJ1-1,TRBV20-1,few,SAEQGDTEAF
TRBJ1-1,TRBV7-9,-,ASSLALGGMNTEAF
TRBJ1-1,TRBV18,many,ASSPINTEAF
TRBJ2-1,TRBV29-1,-,SVEEVRGVGRF
TRBJ2-2,TRBV28,-,ASRPSNRGDTGELF
TRBJ1-1,TRBV5-1,many,ASSSLGSIMNTEAF
TRBJ2-3,TRBV7-2,many,AVGGVAGARSTDTQY
TRBJ2-2,TRBV7-3,-,ASSLTVGTAGELF
TRBJ2-3,TRBV7-2,many,ASSPGRTTQY
TRBJ2-1,TRBV7-2,many,ASSDLAGGHNEQF
TRBJ1-1,TRBV10-1,few,ASSEGGENTEAF
TRBJ1-2,TRBV10-3,many,AITDAVGFGYT
TRBJ1-1,TRBV7-8,many,ASSYGNTEAF
TRBJ1-1,TRBV10-3,few,AISDGNGSEAF
TRBJ1-1,TRBV9,few,ASSVGQGNTEAF
TRBJ1-5,TRBV20-1,-,RSGGGGSNQPQH
TRBJ2-5,TRBV7-6,many,ASSPPRVDETQY
TRBJ2-7,TRBV20-1,-,SASLRATRTYEQY
TRBJ1-1,TRBV11-2,many,ASCENGRGTEAF
TRBJ1-4,TRBV25-1,few,ASRFAGGKLF
TRBJ2-3,TRBV6-5,few,ATGTSTDTQY
TRBJ1-6,TRBV9,-,ASGWGLNSPLH
TRBJ1-2,TRBV7-2,many,ASSLNSGGQGYT
TRBJ1-1,TRBV18,many,ASSQGIMNTEAF
TRBJ2-1,TRBV7-3,-,ASSRGTSAYNEQF
TRBJ2-1,TRBV28,few,ASSPLWAVEQF
TRBJ2-1,TRBV7-9,many,ASRSLSGASYNEQF
TRBJ1-4,TRBV24-1,-,ATRGGEKLF
TRBJ2-2,TRBV19,-,ASSAGPGELF
TRBJ2-5,TRBV7-3,many,ASSPSGRVETQY
TRBJ2-3,TRBV12-5,-,ASGLDQGPTDTQY
TRBJ2-7,TRBV6-6,few,ASSYSGTNYEQY
TRBJ2-1,TRBV20-1,-,SAKRLKTKDSYNEQF
TRBJ1-5,TRBV19,-,ASSRGGGRDSNQPQH
TRBJ2-7,TRBV20-1,few,SARSLSGTSVYEQY
TRBJ2-1,TRBV7-4,-,ASDTGSLLLYEQF
TRBJ1-1,TRBV3-1,many,ASSDLSHLNTEAF